This TCR beta chain is from a study of OX40 agonist ivuxolimab in advanced cancers. General observations from the study: Among some nonresponders, normalized T-cell clonal expansion was also low. At 0.1 to 3.0 mg/kg, CD4+ and CD8+ blood T cells expanded clonally by week 6.

Cycle 7 day 1, cycle 4 day 1, and baseline were the timepoints at which blood was sampled. A remark on this clone: Its antigen is still unknown.

Only in-frame clones appear in the TCRdb table, and some are missing; sequencing was by immunoSEQ multiplex PCR. The table records roughly 100,000 clones, about 90% of them present only once. CDR1 and CDR2 (germline): SGHNT, YENEEA. The CDR3 contains 12 residues. Between the trimmed V and J ends, which lost 1 base and 7 bases, there was a span of 8 bases. J is TRBJ2-7 and V is TRBV11-3; the D is unclear. The source is an adult with an advanced solid tumor such as melanoma, head and neck, liver or kidney cancer. The sample in question was CD4+ or CD8+ T cells sorted from blood, obtained in a trial of the OX40 agonist ivuxolimab. CDR3 in amino acids: CASSLVQAEQYF. The CDR3 DNA reads TGTGCCAGCAGCTTAGTTCAGGCAGAGCAGTACTTC.